One sample yielded the 6 T cell receptor beta chains listed below, sequenced in a study of blood T cell repertoires in COVID-19. The method was immunoSEQ multiplex PCR; TCRdb's version includes in-frame clones alone and lacks a portion of them. The profile shows around 200,000 clones, around three quarters of them singletons. The sample taken for sequencing was peripheral blood. Source of these receptors: a woman in her seventies with acute or convalescent COVID-19.

The chain couples TRBV30 to TRBJ2-7; 8 bases are a match to TRBD1. Germline-derived CDR1 and CDR2 are GTSNPN and SVGIG (reference sequence). V lost 5 bases and J lost 0; bases outside the gene matches: 18. The length of the CDR3 is 18 residues. The DNA for the CDR3 is TGTGCCTGGGGCCCCCCCCCGACAGGGGCCGATGCCTCCTACGAGCAGTACTTC. Translation: CAWGPPPTGADASYEQYF.

The chain carries TRBV10-3 and TRBJ1-1; maybe TRBD1 (5 bases). Trimming pared 6 bases from V and 1 base from J, leaving 15 bases between. The CDR3 runs to 15 residues. Germline CDR1 is ENHRY and CDR2 is SYGVKD. The CDR3 protein is CAISGGTTKNTEAFF. CDR3 bases: TGTGCCATCAGCGGGGGGACTACCAAGAACACTGAAGCTTTCTTT.

The J gene is TRBJ2-7, the V gene TRBV27, with D tentatively TRBD1 (6 bases). The germline gives CDR1 MNHEY, CDR2 SMNVEV (reference sequence). Trimming shortened V by 7 bases and J by 7 bases, and 23 bases separated the two germline ends. There are 15 residues in the CDR3. As DNA, the CDR3 is TGTGCCAGCAAGGGGGACGCCCGAGGTGACTTTGAGCAGTACTTC. Protein sequence: CASKGDARGDFEQYF.

Only one count was recorded for this clone. The chain combines TRBV28 with TRBJ1-4, with D tentatively TRBD1 (5 bases). This CDR3 comprises 14 residues. V lost 6 bases and J 3 bases, leaving 11 bases between the germline ends. Germline lookup yields CDR1 MDHEN and CDR2 SYDVKM. The CDR3 bases are TGTGCCAGCAGCCAGGGTCTGCCTAATGAAAAACTGTTTTTT. Translated, it gives CASSQGLPNEKLFF. Full variable domain (remainder filled in from reference TRBV28 and TRBJ1-4): DVKVTQSSRYLVKRTGEKVFLECVQDMDHENMFWYRQDPGLGLRLIYFSYDVKMKEKGDIPEGYSVSREKKERFSLILESASTNQTSMYLCASSQGLPNEKLFFGSGTQLSVL.

The chain links TRBV7-9 to TRBJ1-2; D is possibly TRBD1 (6 bases). Trimming left V 5 bases short and J 4 bases short, with 17 bases between. The CDR3 is made up of 15 amino acids. CDR1 is SEHNR, CDR2 FQNEAQ, per germline (reference sequence). The CDR3 loop reads CASSPSQGPLYGYTF. Here the CDR3 DNA reads TGTGCCAGCAGCCCCTCCCAGGGGCCTCTCTATGGCTACACCTTC.

The rearrangement uses TRBV28 and TRBJ2-7, with 7 bases matching TRBD2. This CDR3 spans 14 amino acids. V lost 5 bases to trimming and J lost 4 bases; unmatched junction nucleotides: 8. Looked up from germline, CDR1 is MDHEN and CDR2 is SYDVKM. This CDR3 is CASSPRTSRYEQYF. The CDR3 nucleotides are TGTGCCAGCAGTCCTCGGACTAGTCGTTACGAGCAGTACTTC.